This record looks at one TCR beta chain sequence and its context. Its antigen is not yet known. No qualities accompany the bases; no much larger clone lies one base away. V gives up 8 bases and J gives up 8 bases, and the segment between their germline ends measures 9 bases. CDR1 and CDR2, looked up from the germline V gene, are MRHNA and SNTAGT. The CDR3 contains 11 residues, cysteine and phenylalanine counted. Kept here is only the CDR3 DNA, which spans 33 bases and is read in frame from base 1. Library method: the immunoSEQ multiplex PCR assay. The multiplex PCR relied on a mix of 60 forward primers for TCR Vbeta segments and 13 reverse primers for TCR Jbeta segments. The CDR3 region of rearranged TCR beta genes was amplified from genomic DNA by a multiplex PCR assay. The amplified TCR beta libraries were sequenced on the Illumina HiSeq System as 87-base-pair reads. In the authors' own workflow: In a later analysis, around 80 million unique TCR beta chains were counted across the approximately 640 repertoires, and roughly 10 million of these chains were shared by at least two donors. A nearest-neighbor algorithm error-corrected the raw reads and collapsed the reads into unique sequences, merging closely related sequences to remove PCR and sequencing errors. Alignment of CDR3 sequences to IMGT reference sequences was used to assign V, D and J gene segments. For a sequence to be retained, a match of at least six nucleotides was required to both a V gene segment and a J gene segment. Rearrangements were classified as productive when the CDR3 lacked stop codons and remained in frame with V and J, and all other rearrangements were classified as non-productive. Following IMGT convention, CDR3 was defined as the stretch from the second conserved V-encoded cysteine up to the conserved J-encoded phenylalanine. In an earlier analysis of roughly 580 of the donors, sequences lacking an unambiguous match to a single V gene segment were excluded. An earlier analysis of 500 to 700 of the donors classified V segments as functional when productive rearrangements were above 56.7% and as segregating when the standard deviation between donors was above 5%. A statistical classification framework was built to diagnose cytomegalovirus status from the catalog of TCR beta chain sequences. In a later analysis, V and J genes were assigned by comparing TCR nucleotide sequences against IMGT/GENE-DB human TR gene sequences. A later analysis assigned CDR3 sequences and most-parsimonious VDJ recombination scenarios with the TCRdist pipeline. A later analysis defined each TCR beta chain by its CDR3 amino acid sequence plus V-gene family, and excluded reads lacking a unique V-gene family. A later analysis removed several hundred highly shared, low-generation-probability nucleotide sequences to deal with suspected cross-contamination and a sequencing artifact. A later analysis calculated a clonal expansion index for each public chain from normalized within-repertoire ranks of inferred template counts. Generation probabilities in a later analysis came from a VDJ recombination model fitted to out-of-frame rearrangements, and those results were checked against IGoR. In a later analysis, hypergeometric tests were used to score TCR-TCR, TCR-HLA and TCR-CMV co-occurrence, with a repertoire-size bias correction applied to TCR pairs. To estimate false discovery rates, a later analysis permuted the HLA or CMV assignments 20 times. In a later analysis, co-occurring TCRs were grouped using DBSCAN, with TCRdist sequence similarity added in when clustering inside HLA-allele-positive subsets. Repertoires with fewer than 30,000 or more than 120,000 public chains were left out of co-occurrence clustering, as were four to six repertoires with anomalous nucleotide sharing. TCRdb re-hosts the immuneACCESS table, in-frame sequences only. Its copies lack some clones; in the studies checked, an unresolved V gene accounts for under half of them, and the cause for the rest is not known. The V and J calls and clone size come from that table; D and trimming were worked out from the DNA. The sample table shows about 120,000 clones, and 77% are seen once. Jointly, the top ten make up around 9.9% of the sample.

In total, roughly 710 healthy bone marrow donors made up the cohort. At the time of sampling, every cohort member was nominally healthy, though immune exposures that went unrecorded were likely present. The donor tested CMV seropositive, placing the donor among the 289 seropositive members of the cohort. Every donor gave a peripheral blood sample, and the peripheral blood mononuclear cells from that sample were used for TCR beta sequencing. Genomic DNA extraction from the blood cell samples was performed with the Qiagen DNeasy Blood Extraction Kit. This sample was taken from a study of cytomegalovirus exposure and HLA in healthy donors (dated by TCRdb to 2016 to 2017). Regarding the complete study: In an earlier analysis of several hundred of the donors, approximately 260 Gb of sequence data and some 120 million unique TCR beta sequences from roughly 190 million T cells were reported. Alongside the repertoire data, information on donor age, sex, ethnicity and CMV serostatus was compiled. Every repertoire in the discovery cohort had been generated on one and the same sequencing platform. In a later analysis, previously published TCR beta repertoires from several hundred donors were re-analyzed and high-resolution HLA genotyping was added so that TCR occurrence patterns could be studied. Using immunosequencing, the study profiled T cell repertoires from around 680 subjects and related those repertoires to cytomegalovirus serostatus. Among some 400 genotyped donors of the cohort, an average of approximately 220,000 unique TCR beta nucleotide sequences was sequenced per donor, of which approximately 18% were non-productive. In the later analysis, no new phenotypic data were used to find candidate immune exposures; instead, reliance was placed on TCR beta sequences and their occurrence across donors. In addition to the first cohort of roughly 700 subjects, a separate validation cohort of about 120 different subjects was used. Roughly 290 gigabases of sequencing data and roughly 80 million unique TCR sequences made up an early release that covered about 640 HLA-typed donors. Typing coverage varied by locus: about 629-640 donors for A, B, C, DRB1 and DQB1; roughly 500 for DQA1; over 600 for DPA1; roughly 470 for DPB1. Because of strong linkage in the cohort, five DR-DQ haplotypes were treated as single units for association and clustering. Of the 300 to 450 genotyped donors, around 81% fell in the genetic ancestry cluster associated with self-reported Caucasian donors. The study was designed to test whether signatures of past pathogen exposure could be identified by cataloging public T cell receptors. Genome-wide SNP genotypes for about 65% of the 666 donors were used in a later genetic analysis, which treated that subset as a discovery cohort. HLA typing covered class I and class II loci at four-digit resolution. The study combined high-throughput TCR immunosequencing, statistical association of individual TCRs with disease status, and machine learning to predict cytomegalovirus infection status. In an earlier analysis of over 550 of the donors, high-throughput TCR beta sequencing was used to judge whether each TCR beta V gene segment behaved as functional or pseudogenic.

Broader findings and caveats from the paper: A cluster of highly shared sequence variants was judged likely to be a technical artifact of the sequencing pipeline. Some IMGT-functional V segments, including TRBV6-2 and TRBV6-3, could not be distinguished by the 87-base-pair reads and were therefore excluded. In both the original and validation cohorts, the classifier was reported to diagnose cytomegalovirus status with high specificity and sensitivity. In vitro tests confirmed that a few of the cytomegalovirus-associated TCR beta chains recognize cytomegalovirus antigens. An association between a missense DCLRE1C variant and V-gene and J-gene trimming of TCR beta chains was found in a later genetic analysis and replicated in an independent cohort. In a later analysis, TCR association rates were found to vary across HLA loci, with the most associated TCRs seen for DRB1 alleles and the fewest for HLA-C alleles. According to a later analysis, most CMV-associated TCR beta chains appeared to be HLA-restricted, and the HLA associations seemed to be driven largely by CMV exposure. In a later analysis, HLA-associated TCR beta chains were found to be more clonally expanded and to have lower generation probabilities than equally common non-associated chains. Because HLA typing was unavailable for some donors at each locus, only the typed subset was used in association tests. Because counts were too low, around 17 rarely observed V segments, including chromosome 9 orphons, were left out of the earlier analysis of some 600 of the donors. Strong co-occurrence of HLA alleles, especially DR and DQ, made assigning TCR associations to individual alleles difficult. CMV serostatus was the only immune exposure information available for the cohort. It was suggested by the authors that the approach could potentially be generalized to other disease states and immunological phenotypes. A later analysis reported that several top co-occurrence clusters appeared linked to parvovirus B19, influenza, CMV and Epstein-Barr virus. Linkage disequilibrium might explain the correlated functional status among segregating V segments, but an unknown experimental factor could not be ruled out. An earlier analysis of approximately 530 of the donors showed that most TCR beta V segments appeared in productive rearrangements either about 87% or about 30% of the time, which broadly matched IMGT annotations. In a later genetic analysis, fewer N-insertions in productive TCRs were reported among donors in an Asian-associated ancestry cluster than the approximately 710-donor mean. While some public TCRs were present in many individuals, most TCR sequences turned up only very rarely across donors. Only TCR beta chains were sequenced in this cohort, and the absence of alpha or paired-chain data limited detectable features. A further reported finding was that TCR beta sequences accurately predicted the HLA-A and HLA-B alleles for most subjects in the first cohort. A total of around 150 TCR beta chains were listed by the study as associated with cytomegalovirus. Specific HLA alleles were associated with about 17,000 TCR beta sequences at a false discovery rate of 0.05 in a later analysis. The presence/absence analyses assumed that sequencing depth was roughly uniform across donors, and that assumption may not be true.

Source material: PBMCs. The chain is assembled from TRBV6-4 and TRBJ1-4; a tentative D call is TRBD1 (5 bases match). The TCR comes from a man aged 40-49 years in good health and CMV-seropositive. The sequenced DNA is TGTGCCAGCCCCCGGGGGGAAAAACTGTTTTTT. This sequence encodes CASPRGEKLFF.